The following is a T cell receptor beta chain sequence with its context. These data originate in a study of CD8+ T cells in alopecia areata. Treatment indicated: oral pan-JAK inhibitor, 5-10 mg twice daily. RNA, once extracted, was reverse transcribed into cDNA for use as the sequencing template. Produced via immunoSEQ multiplex PCR; TCRdb's table is partial and in-frame only. The profile covers about 190,000 clones, with 55% to 70% appearing a single time and roughly 4.2% taken by the ten largest. With V trimmed by 3 bases and J by 3 bases, 7 bases remained unmatched. Germline loops: CDR1 SEHNR, CDR2 FQNEAQ (reference sequence). The CDR3 covers 16 residues.

V is TRBV7-9 and J is TRBJ2-2; TRBD2 aligns across 7 bases. This TCR was sampled from a human donor with alopecia areata. This material consisted of CD4+ T cells sorted from blood, taken at week 4, from a patient treated with tofacitinib. CDR3 coding DNA: TGTGCCAGCAGCTTGATCTTGAGCGGGGACACCGGGGAGCTGTTTTTT. Its protein product is CASSLILSGDTGELFF.